Listed here are 3 T cell receptor beta chains from one sample, sequenced in a study of blood T cells in healthy people across ages. The use of a sample-barcoded 5' primer and a J-beta primer mix characterized a second PCR of roughly 7 to 12 cycles. From the 5' RACE reads, TCRdb called clonotypes with MiXCR, one entry per CDR3 protein. The profile shows around 850,000 distinct CDR3 sequences, around 36% of them singletons. Sequencing was done on a sample of blood. All receptors come from a man between 18 and 29 years old in good health.

In its sample, this clonotype was seen a few times. This may be a read error: a much more frequent sequence differs by one nucleotide. The chain uses TRBV4-1 and TRBJ2-3; D remains ambiguous. Deletions cut 2 bases from V and 6 bases from J, with 9 bases between. Germline V CDR1 and CDR2: MGHRA, YSYEKL. This CDR3 region has 13 residues. The CDR3, as DNA: TGCGCCAGCAGCCAACTTACCGGGGATACGCAGTATTTT. Translation: CASSQLTGDTQYF.

The chain couples TRBV6-2 or TRBV6-3 to TRBJ2-5; D is perhaps TRBD1 (6 bases). The V gene's germline CDR1 is MNHEY and CDR2 SVGEGT. The germline V and J ends were trimmed by 9 bases and 3 bases, with 14 bases remaining between them. This CDR3 has 13 amino acids. DNA for the CDR3: TGTGCCAGTTTTGGGGCAGGGGAAGAGACCCAGTACTTC. Residues: CASFGAGEETQYF.

The CDR3 spells CSAREELNQPQHF. The CDR3 nucleotides read TGCAGTGCTAGAGAGGAACTAAATCAGCCCCAGCATTTT. This rearrangement joins TRBV20-1 to TRBJ1-5; D gene ambiguous. The V end lost 0 bases, the J end lost 4 bases, and 7 bases lay between the germline ends. CDR1 is DFQATT and CDR2 is SNEGSKA in the germline V gene (reference sequence). The CDR3 sequence is 13 residues long.